The entry below describes one TCR beta chain. The data stem from a study of control samples from healthy donors and cancer patients. This CDR3 comprises 11 residues. V lost 4 bases to trimming and J lost 10 bases, with 10 bases between them. CDR1 and CDR2 from the germline V gene are SEHNR and FQNEAQ (reference sequence). Sequencing was performed with immunoSEQ multiplex PCR; in TCRdb, only in-frame clones are kept and a portion is missing. The sample lists over 150,000 clones, 90% to 95% occurring once. Sequenced input: PBMCs. The sequence derives from a man between 60 and 75 years old with colorectal cancer. The chain joins TRBV7-9 to TRBJ1-2, with D unresolved. The CDR3 spells CASSSLGYYTF. Here the CDR3 DNA reads TGTGCCAGCAGCTCCTTAGGGTACTACACCTTC.